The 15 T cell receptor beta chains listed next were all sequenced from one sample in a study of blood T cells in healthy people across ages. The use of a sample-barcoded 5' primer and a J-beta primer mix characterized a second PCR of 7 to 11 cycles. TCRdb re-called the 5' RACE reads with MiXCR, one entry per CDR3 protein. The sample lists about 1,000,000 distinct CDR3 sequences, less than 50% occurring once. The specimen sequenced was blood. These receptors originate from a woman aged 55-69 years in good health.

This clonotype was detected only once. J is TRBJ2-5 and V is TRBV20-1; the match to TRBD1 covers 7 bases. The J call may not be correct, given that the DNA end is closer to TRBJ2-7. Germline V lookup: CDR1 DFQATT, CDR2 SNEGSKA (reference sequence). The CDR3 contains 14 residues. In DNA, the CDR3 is TGCAGTGCTGTCGGAGCAGGGGGATTATGCGAGCAGTACTTC. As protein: CSAVGAGGLCEQYF.

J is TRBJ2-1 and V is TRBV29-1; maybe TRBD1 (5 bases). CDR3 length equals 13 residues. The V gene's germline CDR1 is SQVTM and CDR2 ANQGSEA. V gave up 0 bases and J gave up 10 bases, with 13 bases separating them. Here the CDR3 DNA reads TGCAGCGTTGAAGATCGTGACAGAAAAGAGCAGTTCTTC. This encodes CSVEDRDRKEQFF.

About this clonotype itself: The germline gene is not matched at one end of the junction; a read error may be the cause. CDR3: CASKSGLGSYGQYF. In nucleotides, the CDR3 is TGTGCCAGCAAATCAGGGCTCGGCTCCTACGGGCAGTACTTC. The V and J genes are TRBV12-3 or TRBV12-4 and TRBJ2-7, with a possible D match to TRBD1 (5 bases). The CDR3 has 14 residues.

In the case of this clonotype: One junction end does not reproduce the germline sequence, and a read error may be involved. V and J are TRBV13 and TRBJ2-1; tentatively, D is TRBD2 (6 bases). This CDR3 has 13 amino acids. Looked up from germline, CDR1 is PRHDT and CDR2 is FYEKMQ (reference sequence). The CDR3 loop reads CASIWDSHNEQFF. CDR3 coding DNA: TGTGCCAGCATTTGGGACTCCCACAATGAGCAGTTCTTC. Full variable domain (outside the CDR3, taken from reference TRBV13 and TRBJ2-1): AAGVIQSPRHLIKEKRETATLKCYPIPRHDTVYWYQQGPGQDPQFLISFYEKMQSDKGSIPDRFSAQQFSDYHSELNMSSLELGDSALYFCASIWDSHNEQFFGPGTRLTVL.

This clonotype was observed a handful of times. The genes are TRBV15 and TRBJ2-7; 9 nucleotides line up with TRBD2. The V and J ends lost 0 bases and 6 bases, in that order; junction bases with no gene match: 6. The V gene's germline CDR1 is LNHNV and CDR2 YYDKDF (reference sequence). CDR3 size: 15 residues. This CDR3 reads CATSRDRASGTEQYF. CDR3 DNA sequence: TGTGCCACCAGCAGAGATCGGGCTAGCGGGACCGAGCAGTACTTC.

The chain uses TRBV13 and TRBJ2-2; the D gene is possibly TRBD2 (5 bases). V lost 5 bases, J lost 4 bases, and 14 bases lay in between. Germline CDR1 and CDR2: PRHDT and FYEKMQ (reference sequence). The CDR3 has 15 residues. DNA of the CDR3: TGTGCCAGCAGCCCAAGGACTCTAGTCACCGGGGAGCTGTTTTTT. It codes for CASSPRTLVTGELFF. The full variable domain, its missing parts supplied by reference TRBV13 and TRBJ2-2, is AAGVIQSPRHLIKEKRETATLKCYPIPRHDTVYWYQQGPGQDPQFLISFYEKMQSDKGSIPDRFSAQQFSDYHSELNMSSLELGDSALYFCASSPRTLVTGELFFGEGSRLTVL.

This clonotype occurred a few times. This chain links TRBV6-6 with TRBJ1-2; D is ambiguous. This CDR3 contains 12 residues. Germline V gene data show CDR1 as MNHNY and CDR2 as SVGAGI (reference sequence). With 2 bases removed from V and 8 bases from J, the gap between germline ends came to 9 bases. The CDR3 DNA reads TGTGCCAGCAGTTACCCCATGGACGGCTACACCTTC. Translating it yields CASSYPMDGYTF.

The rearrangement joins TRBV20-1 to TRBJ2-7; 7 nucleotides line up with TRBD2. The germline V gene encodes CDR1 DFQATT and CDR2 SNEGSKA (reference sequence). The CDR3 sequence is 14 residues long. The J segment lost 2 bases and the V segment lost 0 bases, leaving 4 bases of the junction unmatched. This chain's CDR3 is CSARDWEGPYEQYF. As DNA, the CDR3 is TGCAGTGCTAGAGACTGGGAGGGCCCCTACGAGCAGTACTTC.

The CDR3: CASSEQEGQRYEQYV. The CDR3 DNA reads as TGTGCCAGCAGTGAACAGGAGGGCCAACGCTACGAGCAGTACGTC. J is TRBJ2-7 and V is TRBV2; TRBD2 is a possible D gene (6 bases). In germline, CDR1 is SNHLY, CDR2 FYNNEI. V gave up 2 bases and J gave up 3 bases, with 14 bases separating them. This CDR3 comprises 15 residues.

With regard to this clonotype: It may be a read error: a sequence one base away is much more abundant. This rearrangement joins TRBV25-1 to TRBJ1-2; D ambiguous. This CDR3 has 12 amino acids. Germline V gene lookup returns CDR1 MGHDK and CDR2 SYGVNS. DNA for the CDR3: TGTGCTTCCTCGACGACTAACCATGGCTACACCTTC. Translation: CASSTTNHGYTF.

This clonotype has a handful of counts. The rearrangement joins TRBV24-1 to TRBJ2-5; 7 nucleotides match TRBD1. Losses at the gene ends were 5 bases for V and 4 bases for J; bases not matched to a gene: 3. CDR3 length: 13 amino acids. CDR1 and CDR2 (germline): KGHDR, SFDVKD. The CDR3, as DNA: TGTGCCACCAGTGGAGACAGGGTAGAGACCCAGTACTTC. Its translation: CATSGDRVETQYF.

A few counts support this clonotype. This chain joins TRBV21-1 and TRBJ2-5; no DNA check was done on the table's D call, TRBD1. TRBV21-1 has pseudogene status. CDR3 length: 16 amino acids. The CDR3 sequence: CASTGGQVAEQETQYF. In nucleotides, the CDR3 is TGTGCCAGCACCGGGGGGCAGGTGGCAGAGCAAGAGACCCAGTACTTC.

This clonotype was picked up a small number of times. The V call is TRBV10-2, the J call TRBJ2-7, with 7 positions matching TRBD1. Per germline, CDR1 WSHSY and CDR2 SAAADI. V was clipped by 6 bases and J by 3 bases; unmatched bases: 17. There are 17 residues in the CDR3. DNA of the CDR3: TGCGCCAGCAGGAGTTCAGGGGGTACTAACGGAGGCTACGAGCAGTACTTC. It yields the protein CASRSSGGTNGGYEQYF.

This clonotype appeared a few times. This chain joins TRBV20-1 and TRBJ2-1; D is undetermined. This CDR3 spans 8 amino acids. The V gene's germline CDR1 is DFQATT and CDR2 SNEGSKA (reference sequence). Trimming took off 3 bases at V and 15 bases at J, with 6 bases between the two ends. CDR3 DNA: TGCAGTGCTAGGAATGGGTTCTTC. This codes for CSARNGFF.

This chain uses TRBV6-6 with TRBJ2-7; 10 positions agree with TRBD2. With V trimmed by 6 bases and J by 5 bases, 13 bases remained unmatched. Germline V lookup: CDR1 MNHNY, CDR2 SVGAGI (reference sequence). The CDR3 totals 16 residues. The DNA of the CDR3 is TGTGCCAGCAGACCAAAGACTAGCGGGTGGCACCACGAGCAGTACTTC. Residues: CASRPKTSGWHHEQYF.